This T cell receptor (beta chain) is drawn from a study of T-cell memory formation after mild COVID-19. General study findings and limits: From day 15 to 85, contracting clones were balanced between CD4 and CD8, whereas later expanders leaned toward CD4+.

The V end was cut by 3 bases, the J end by 3 bases, with 14 bases between. CDR3 size: 15 residues. Germline V CDR1 and CDR2: KGHSH, LQKENI. TCRdb processed the 5' RACE reads anew with MiXCR; each CDR3 protein has one entry. The sample lists some 62,000 distinct CDR3 sequences, about 9.4% seen once, with 1.1% in the top ten. In this sample, this clonotype turned up a few times. What it binds is not known. The clonotype comes from a man between 18 and 35 years old who had mild COVID-19 (a few samples of this study predate the infection). Cell type and time point are not known. This chain connects TRBV18 to TRBJ2-5; D possibly corresponds to TRBD2 (5 bases). Sequencing input: PBMCs or a T cell subset sorted from them (not recorded which). This chain's CDR3 is CASSPPNSEKETQYF. The CDR3 nucleotides are TGTGCCAGCTCACCTCCAAATAGCGAAAAAGAGACCCAGTACTTC.